This is a list of T cell receptor beta chains from one sample in a study of response to subunit inactivated influenza vaccine. TCRdb analysed the RT-PCR reads with MiXCR anew, one entry per CDR3 protein. Among 800,000 to 1,000,000 distinct CDR3 sequences listed, over 20% were seen once. Sample: PBMCs from blood, taken around 5 days after vaccination. The origin of the receptors is a man in his fifties or sixties who received an inactivated influenza vaccine. Each CDR3 is given with its conserved first and last residue. Fields, in order: V gene, D gene, clone size, J gene, CDR3 length, CDR3 protein, CDR3 DNA. A D gene is named only where the DNA matches it firmly. Some rows mark clone size as missing; the rest say once, few, many or name a class of expanded clone.

v_call: TRBV12-3/TRBV12-4
d_call: -
clone_size: many
j_call: TRBJ2-1
cdr3_length: 13
cdr3_aa: CASSQGRGNEQFF
cdr3_nt: TGTGCCAGCAGCCAGGGTCGAGGCAATGAGCAGTTCTTC

v_call: TRBV7-8
d_call: TRBD2
clone_size: -
j_call: TRBJ2-5
cdr3_length: 18
cdr3_aa: CASSHRPGLAGAMETQYF
cdr3_nt: TGTGCCAGCAGCCACCGACCGGGACTAGCGGGGGCTATGGAGACCCAGTACTTC

v_call: TRBV28
d_call: TRBD1
clone_size: -
j_call: TRBJ1-5
cdr3_length: 16
cdr3_aa: CASSSGGTAGNQPQHF
cdr3_nt: TGTGCCAGCAGCTCAGGGGGGACGGCAGGTAATCAGCCCCAGCATTTT

v_call: TRBV20-1
d_call: -
clone_size: few
j_call: TRBJ2-7
cdr3_length: 11
cdr3_aa: CSAPLGYEQYF
cdr3_nt: TGCAGTGCTCCCCTAGGCTACGAGCAGTACTTC

v_call: TRBV4-3
d_call: TRBD1
clone_size: few
j_call: TRBJ1-2
cdr3_length: 14
cdr3_aa: CASSQDTGGNGYTF
cdr3_nt: TGCGCCAGCAGCCAAGATACAGGGGGAAATGGCTACACCTTC

v_call: TRBV4-1
d_call: -
clone_size: -
j_call: TRBJ2-4
cdr3_length: 11
cdr3_aa: CASRHGSIQYF
cdr3_nt: TGCGCCAGCAGGCATGGAAGCATTCAGTACTTC

v_call: TRBV20-1
d_call: -
clone_size: few
j_call: TRBJ2-2
cdr3_length: 12
cdr3_aa: CSANGNTGELFF
cdr3_nt: TGCAGTGCTAACGGGAACACCGGGGAGCTGTTTTTT

v_call: TRBV7-2
d_call: TRBD2
clone_size: few
j_call: TRBJ2-7
cdr3_length: 15
cdr3_aa: CASSLVAGVPNEQYF
cdr3_nt: TGTGCCAGCAGCTTAGTGGCGGGAGTCCCCAACGAGCAGTACTTC

v_call: TRBV7-9
d_call: TRBD2
clone_size: -
j_call: TRBJ2-1
cdr3_length: 16
cdr3_aa: CASSFPGSGRNNEQFF
cdr3_nt: TGTGCCAGCAGCTTCCCAGGTAGCGGGAGAAACAATGAGCAGTTCTTC

v_call: TRBV7-9
d_call: -
clone_size: few
j_call: TRBJ2-1
cdr3_length: 13
cdr3_aa: CASSFDAYNEQFF
cdr3_nt: TGTGCCAGCAGCTTTGACGCCTACAATGAGCAGTTCTTC

v_call: TRBV18
d_call: -
clone_size: few
j_call: TRBJ2-1
cdr3_length: 14
cdr3_aa: CASSPLHPYNEQFF
cdr3_nt: TGTGCCAGCTCACCACTGCATCCTTACAATGAGCAGTTCTTC

v_call: TRBV12-3/TRBV12-4
d_call: TRBD1
clone_size: few
j_call: TRBJ1-1
cdr3_length: 15
cdr3_aa: CASSLRGQGEAEAFF
cdr3_nt: TGTGCCAGCAGTTTAAGGGGACAGGGGGAAGCTGAAGCTTTCTTT

v_call: TRBV12-3/TRBV12-4
d_call: -
clone_size: -
j_call: TRBJ2-1
cdr3_length: 14
cdr3_aa: CASSGGRQRNEQFF
cdr3_nt: TGTGCCAGTTCAGGGGGGCGACAAAGGAATGAGCAGTTCTTC

v_call: TRBV2
d_call: -
clone_size: -
j_call: TRBJ1-6
cdr3_length: 15
cdr3_aa: CASSMGSSYNSPLHF
cdr3_nt: TGTGCCAGCTCGATGGGGAGCTCCTATAATTCACCCCTCCACTTT

v_call: TRBV7-2
d_call: -
clone_size: -
j_call: TRBJ1-4
cdr3_length: 12
cdr3_aa: CASKRGTEKLFF
cdr3_nt: TGTGCCAGCAAAAGGGGTACTGAAAAACTGTTTTTT

v_call: TRBV10-3
d_call: -
clone_size: -
j_call: TRBJ2-7
cdr3_length: 14
cdr3_aa: CATMSERRSYEQYF
cdr3_nt: TGTGCCACCATGAGTGAAAGAAGATCCTACGAGCAGTACTTC

v_call: TRBV20-1
d_call: TRBD1
clone_size: -
j_call: TRBJ2-3
cdr3_length: 14
cdr3_aa: CSAAGTGGRDTQYF
cdr3_nt: TGCAGTGCTGCCGGGACAGGGGGCAGAGATACGCAGTATTTT

v_call: TRBV20-1
d_call: -
clone_size: few
j_call: TRBJ2-5
cdr3_length: 10
cdr3_aa: CSASRLMQYF
cdr3_nt: TGCAGTGCTAGTCGGCTAATGCAGTACTTC

v_call: TRBV20-1
d_call: TRBD2
clone_size: -
j_call: TRBJ2-3
cdr3_length: 17
cdr3_aa: CSARSPGTSGSTDTQYF
cdr3_nt: TGCAGTGCTCGAAGCCCCGGGACTAGCGGGTCAACAGATACGCAGTATTTT

v_call: TRBV20-1
d_call: -
clone_size: -
j_call: TRBJ1-2
cdr3_length: 15
cdr3_aa: CSARDRRGTSYGYTF
cdr3_nt: TGCAGTGCTAGAGATCGAAGGGGGACCAGCTATGGCTACACCTTC

v_call: TRBV6-1
d_call: TRBD2
clone_size: few
j_call: TRBJ2-1
cdr3_length: 15
cdr3_aa: CASALTGLAIHEQFF
cdr3_nt: TGTGCCAGCGCGTTGACGGGACTAGCGATTCATGAGCAGTTCTTC

v_call: TRBV3-1
d_call: TRBD2
clone_size: few
j_call: TRBJ2-1
cdr3_length: 15
cdr3_aa: CASSTLAGGRNEQFF
cdr3_nt: TGTGCCAGCAGCACCCTAGCGGGGGGACGCAATGAGCAGTTCTTC

v_call: TRBV6-1
d_call: TRBD1
clone_size: -
j_call: TRBJ2-4
cdr3_length: 16
cdr3_aa: CASRRDRGVATNIQYF
cdr3_nt: TGTGCCAGCAGGAGGGACAGGGGAGTAGCAACGAACATTCAGTACTTC

v_call: TRBV20-1
d_call: TRBD2
clone_size: many
j_call: TRBJ2-7
cdr3_length: 15
cdr3_aa: CSAPPGTSGSYEQYF
cdr3_nt: TGCAGTGCTCCCCCCGGGACTAGCGGGAGCTACGAGCAGTACTTC

v_call: TRBV20-1
d_call: TRBD2
clone_size: -
j_call: TRBJ2-1
cdr3_length: 15
cdr3_aa: CSARPSGVSYNEQFF
cdr3_nt: TGCAGTGCTAGACCTAGCGGGGTCTCCTACAATGAGCAGTTCTTC

v_call: TRBV25-1
d_call: -
clone_size: -
j_call: TRBJ2-7
cdr3_length: 15
cdr3_aa: CASSLFGSPNYEQYF
cdr3_nt: TGTGCCAGCAGTCTGTTCGGGTCCCCCAACTACGAGCAGTACTTC

v_call: TRBV6-2/TRBV6-3
d_call: -
clone_size: few
j_call: TRBJ2-1
cdr3_length: 13
cdr3_aa: CASRQDGYNEQFF
cdr3_nt: TGTGCCAGCAGACAAGACGGGTACAATGAGCAGTTCTTC

v_call: TRBV12-3/TRBV12-4
d_call: TRBD2
clone_size: -
j_call: TRBJ2-1
cdr3_length: 16
cdr3_aa: CASSTRGGGTYNEQFF
cdr3_nt: TGTGCCAGCAGTACACGGGGCGGGGGGACTTACAATGAGCAGTTCTTC

v_call: TRBV2
d_call: -
clone_size: -
j_call: TRBJ2-7
cdr3_length: 11
cdr3_aa: CASSEIAEQYF
cdr3_nt: TGTGCCAGCAGTGAAATAGCCGAGCAGTACTTC

v_call: TRBV28
d_call: -
clone_size: -
j_call: TRBJ2-2
cdr3_length: 14
cdr3_aa: CASSSSGHTGELFF
cdr3_nt: TGTGCCAGCAGTTCTTCAGGCCACACCGGGGAGCTGTTTTTT

v_call: TRBV4-2
d_call: TRBD2
clone_size: -
j_call: TRBJ2-1
cdr3_length: 16
cdr3_aa: CASSQGLAANYNEQFF
cdr3_nt: TGTGCCAGCAGCCAAGGACTAGCGGCAAACTACAATGAGCAGTTCTTC

v_call: TRBV11-2
d_call: -
clone_size: -
j_call: TRBJ2-2
cdr3_length: 15
cdr3_aa: CASRVRGKNTGELFF
cdr3_nt: TGTGCCAGCAGAGTGAGGGGGAAGAACACCGGGGAGCTGTTTTTT

v_call: TRBV29-1
d_call: -
clone_size: many
j_call: TRBJ2-7
cdr3_length: 14
cdr3_aa: CSVEVAGHPYEQYF
cdr3_nt: TGCAGCGTTGAAGTGGCGGGACACCCCTACGAGCAGTACTTC

v_call: TRBV10-1
d_call: -
clone_size: -
j_call: TRBJ2-1
cdr3_length: 15
cdr3_aa: CASSVNRISYNEQFF
cdr3_nt: TGCGCCAGCAGTGTGAACAGGATCTCCTACAATGAGCAGTTCTTC

v_call: TRBV30
d_call: TRBD2
clone_size: -
j_call: TRBJ2-1
cdr3_length: 13
cdr3_aa: CASLAGVYNEQFF
cdr3_nt: TGTGCCTCATTAGCGGGGGTCTACAATGAGCAGTTCTTC

v_call: TRBV29-1
d_call: TRBD2
clone_size: few
j_call: TRBJ2-1
cdr3_length: 13
cdr3_aa: CSVVSGGYNEQFF
cdr3_nt: TGCAGCGTTGTTAGCGGGGGTTACAATGAGCAGTTCTTC

v_call: TRBV20-1
d_call: TRBD2
clone_size: -
j_call: TRBJ2-1
cdr3_length: 14
cdr3_aa: CSAYWIAGGNEQFF
cdr3_nt: TGCAGTGCTTATTGGATAGCGGGGGGCAATGAGCAGTTCTTC

v_call: TRBV5-1
d_call: TRBD1
clone_size: -
j_call: TRBJ1-3
cdr3_length: 16
cdr3_aa: CASSIAGTGSGNTIYF
cdr3_nt: TGCGCCAGCAGCATAGCCGGGACAGGCTCTGGAAACACCATATATTTT

v_call: TRBV12-3/TRBV12-4
d_call: -
clone_size: few
j_call: TRBJ2-7
cdr3_length: 15
cdr3_aa: CASTQGGGRTYEQYF
cdr3_nt: TGTGCCAGCACCCAAGGAGGGGGTCGAACCTACGAGCAGTACTTC

v_call: TRBV7-9
d_call: -
clone_size: few
j_call: TRBJ2-5
cdr3_length: 11
cdr3_aa: CASSQKETQYF
cdr3_nt: TGTGCCAGCAGCCAGAAAGAGACCCAGTACTTC

v_call: TRBV7-2
d_call: -
clone_size: -
j_call: TRBJ2-5
cdr3_length: 12
cdr3_aa: CASSSQRETQYF
cdr3_nt: TGTGCCAGCAGCTCCCAAAGAGAGACCCAGTACTTC

v_call: TRBV20-1
d_call: -
clone_size: -
j_call: TRBJ1-1
cdr3_length: 17
cdr3_aa: CSARALPGQTGGVEAFF
cdr3_nt: TGCAGTGCTAGAGCCCTACCCGGACAGACGGGTGGGGTTGAAGCGTTCTTT

v_call: TRBV4-2
d_call: -
clone_size: many
j_call: TRBJ1-5
cdr3_length: 15
cdr3_aa: CASSQERDSNQPQHF
cdr3_nt: TGTGCCAGCAGCCAGGAACGGGATAGCAATCAGCCCCAGCATTTT

v_call: TRBV7-2
d_call: -
clone_size: few
j_call: TRBJ1-2
cdr3_length: 15
cdr3_aa: CASSFFIGPNYGYTF
cdr3_nt: TGTGCCAGCAGCTTTTTTATTGGGCCCAACTATGGCTACACCTTC

v_call: TRBV9
d_call: TRBD2
clone_size: -
j_call: TRBJ2-2
cdr3_length: 17
cdr3_aa: CASSVEGLAGVTGELFF
cdr3_nt: TGTGCCAGCAGCGTAGAAGGACTAGCGGGAGTCACCGGGGAGCTGTTTTTT

v_call: TRBV28
d_call: -
clone_size: -
j_call: TRBJ2-4
cdr3_length: 15
cdr3_aa: CASSSNRESKNIQYF
cdr3_nt: TGTGCCAGCAGTTCAAACCGGGAAAGCAAAAACATTCAGTACTTC

v_call: TRBV12-3/TRBV12-4
d_call: TRBD1
clone_size: few
j_call: TRBJ1-1
cdr3_length: 14
cdr3_aa: CASSPGQALTEAFF
cdr3_nt: TGTGCCAGCAGTCCCGGACAGGCCCTCACTGAAGCTTTCTTT

v_call: TRBV5-1
d_call: TRBD1
clone_size: few
j_call: TRBJ1-1
cdr3_length: 14
cdr3_aa: CASSWLQGGTEAFF
cdr3_nt: TGCGCCAGCAGCTGGTTGCAGGGGGGCACTGAAGCTTTCTTT

v_call: TRBV5-6
d_call: TRBD2
clone_size: few
j_call: TRBJ2-2
cdr3_length: 14
cdr3_aa: CASSWGGRTGELFF
cdr3_nt: TGTGCCAGCAGCTGGGGAGGGCGAACCGGGGAGCTGTTTTTT

v_call: TRBV2
d_call: TRBD1
clone_size: few
j_call: TRBJ2-6
cdr3_length: 15
cdr3_aa: CASSERGRGANVLTF
cdr3_nt: TGTGCCAGCAGTGAGAGGGGGCGGGGGGCCAACGTCCTGACTTTC

v_call: TRBV24-1
d_call: -
clone_size: -
j_call: TRBJ2-7
cdr3_length: 13
cdr3_aa: CATSDLIGDEQYF
cdr3_nt: TGTGCCACCAGTGATTTGATAGGGGACGAGCAGTACTTC

v_call: TRBV7-6
d_call: TRBD2
clone_size: many
j_call: TRBJ2-1
cdr3_length: 19
cdr3_aa: CASSPSLGGGASSYNEQFF
cdr3_nt: TGTGCCAGCAGCCCGAGCCTTGGCGGGGGGGCCAGTTCCTACAATGAGCAGTTCTTC

v_call: TRBV2
d_call: -
clone_size: once
j_call: TRBJ2-1
cdr3_length: 13
cdr3_aa: CASSPTRGGEQFF
cdr3_nt: TGTGCCAGCAGCCCGACTAGAGGCGGTGAGCAGTTCTTC